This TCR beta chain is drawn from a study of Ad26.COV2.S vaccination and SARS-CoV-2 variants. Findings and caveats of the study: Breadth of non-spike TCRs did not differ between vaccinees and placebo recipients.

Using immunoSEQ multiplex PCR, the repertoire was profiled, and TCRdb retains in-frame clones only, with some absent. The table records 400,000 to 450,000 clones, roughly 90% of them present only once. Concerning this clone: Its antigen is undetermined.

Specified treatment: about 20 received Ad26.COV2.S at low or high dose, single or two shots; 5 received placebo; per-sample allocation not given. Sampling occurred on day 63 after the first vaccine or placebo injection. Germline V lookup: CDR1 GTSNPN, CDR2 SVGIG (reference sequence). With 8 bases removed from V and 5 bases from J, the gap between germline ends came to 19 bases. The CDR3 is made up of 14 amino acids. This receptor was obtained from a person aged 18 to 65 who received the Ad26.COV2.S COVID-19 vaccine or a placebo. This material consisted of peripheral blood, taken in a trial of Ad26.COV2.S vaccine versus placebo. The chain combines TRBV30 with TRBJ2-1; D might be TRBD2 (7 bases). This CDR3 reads CAREGEEKHNEQFF. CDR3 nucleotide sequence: TGTGCCAGGGAGGGGGAGGAAAAACACAATGAGCAGTTCTTC.